Below are 25 T cell receptor beta chains sequenced from a single sample in a study of blood T cell repertoires in COVID-19. TCRdb's copy holds only in-frame clones and misses some; the assay was immunoSEQ multiplex PCR. Of some 150,000 clones in the sample, over 85% were seen once. The sample taken for sequencing was peripheral blood. The receptor set was obtained from a human donor in a cohort sampled during active COVID-19.

The V gene is TRBV10-3, the J gene TRBJ1-5, with 8 nucleotides matching TRBD1. V dropped 8 bases and J dropped 5; count of bases not matched to a gene: 11. Germline lookup yields CDR1 ENHRY and CDR2 SYGVKD. The CDR3 is 15 amino acids. Here the CDR3 reads CAIGSGQGGDQPQHF. CDR3 DNA sequence: TGTGCCATCGGGTCTGGACAGGGAGGCGATCAGCCCCAGCATTTT.

This chain connects TRBV29-1 to TRBJ1-1, with D tentatively TRBD1 (6 bases). The germline gives CDR1 SQVTM, CDR2 ANQGSEA. The CDR3 is 15 amino acids. Trimming left V 7 bases short and J 1 base short, with 19 bases between. CDR3 amino acids: CSGFLYRASNTEAFF. In nucleotides, the CDR3 is TGCAGCGGATTCCTATACAGGGCCTCGAACACTGAAGCTTTCTTT.

The chain combines TRBV6-4 with TRBJ2-3; 7 bases are shared with TRBD2. Unmatched junction bases numbered 15, after V lost 0 bases and J lost 0 bases. The CDR3 covers 20 residues. The V gene's germline CDR1 is MRHNA and CDR2 SNTAGT. The chain's CDR3 is CASSDSLPSGRPSSTDTQYF. CDR3 nucleotides: TGTGCCAGCAGTGACTCTCTTCCTAGCGGAAGACCATCTAGCACAGATACGCAGTATTTT.

On this clone itself: Germline is not matched at one junction end, which may reflect a read error. The rearrangement links TRBV7-3 to TRBJ2-1, with 8 bases aligning to TRBD1. Germline values: CDR1 SGHTA, CDR2 FQGTGA. The CDR3 length is 13 residues. DNA of the CDR3: TGTGCCAGCAGCATAACAGGGGGCAATGAGCAGTTCTTC. Its protein is CASSITGGNEQFF.

V is TRBV6-4 and J is TRBJ2-1, with a possible D match to TRBD2 (5 bases). Germline V gene data show CDR1 as MRHNA and CDR2 as SNTAGT. CDR3 length equals 15 residues. V was shortened by 2 bases and J by 6 bases, with 14 bases between the two germline ends. The CDR3 DNA follows: TGTGCCAGCAGTGACCTGTTCGGGGTAGGCAATGAGCAGTTCTTC. This translates into CASSDLFGVGNEQFF.

The chain carries TRBV7-3 and TRBJ2-7; TRBD2 aligns across 10 bases. In germline, CDR1 is SGHTA, CDR2 FQGTGA. Germline trimming cut 8 bases from V and 3 bases from J; bases unmatched to any gene: 4. The CDR3 is made up of 13 amino acids. CDR3 sequence: CASAASGGYEQYF. The CDR3 DNA is TGTGCCAGCGCGGCTAGCGGGGGCTACGAGCAGTACTTC.

The CDR3 spells CASSQGGVVYGYTF. CDR3 DNA: TGTGCCAGCAGCCAAGGGGGGGTAGTCTATGGCTACACCTTC. This rearrangement joins TRBV14 to TRBJ1-2, with D possibly being TRBD1 (5 bases). This CDR3 contains 14 residues. V was shortened by 1 base and J by 4 bases, with 10 bases between the two germline ends. Germline-derived CDR1 and CDR2 are SGHDN and FVKESK.

The chain carries TRBV2 and TRBJ2-2; D remains ambiguous. The V end lost 3 bases, the J end lost 7 bases, and 9 bases lay between the germline ends. CDR1 SNHLY and CDR2 FYNNEI come from the germline V gene. This CDR3 region has 13 residues. This chain's CDR3 is CASSEGLYGELFF. CDR3 DNA sequence: TGTGCCAGCAGTGAGGGCCTCTACGGGGAGCTGTTTTTT. Full variable domain (remainder filled in from reference TRBV2 and TRBJ2-2): EPEVTQTPSHQVTQMGQEVILRCVPISNHLYFYWYRQILGQKVEFLVSFYNNEISEKSEIFDDQFSVERPDGSNFTLKIRSTKLEDSAMYFCASSEGLYGELFFGEGSRLTVL.

The V and J genes are TRBV5-4 and TRBJ2-5, with D unclear. Trimming stripped 0 bases from V and 1 base from J, with 7 bases between. Germline loops: CDR1 SGHNT, CDR2 YYREEE (reference sequence). The CDR3 sequence is 14 residues long. This CDR3 reads CASSLDLRQETQYF. The CDR3 region has the DNA TGTGCCAGCAGCTTGGATTTGCGCCAAGAGACCCAGTACTTC.

The chain links TRBV5-4 to TRBJ2-7, with D perhaps TRBD1 (8 bases). The germline V gene encodes CDR1 SGHNT and CDR2 YYREEE (reference sequence). Trimming shortened V by 4 bases and J by 3 bases, and 14 bases separated the two germline ends. This CDR3 is 14 amino acids long. For the CDR3, the DNA is TGTGCCAGCAGCCTTACAGGGGGGGTCTACGAGCAGTACTTC. Amino acid sequence: CASSLTGGVYEQYF. Together with reference TRBV5-4 and TRBJ2-7, the CDR3 gives the full variable domain: ETGVTQSPTHLIKTRGQQVTLRCSSQSGHNTVSWYQQALGQGPQFIFQYYREEENGRGNFPPRFSGLQFPNYSSELNVNALELDDSALYLCASSLTGGVYEQYFGPGTRLTVT.

This clone was seen a single time. The rearrangement uses TRBV9 and TRBJ1-6; the D gene is possibly TRBD1 (6 bases). V lost 5 bases to trimming and J lost 10 bases, with 19 bases between them. The CDR3 runs to 15 residues. Germline loops: CDR1 SGDLS, CDR2 YYNGEE. The CDR3 reads CASSLGGSLGSPLHF. The CDR3, as DNA: TGTGCCAGCAGTCTAGGGGGATCCTTAGGATCACCCCTCCACTTT.

V is TRBV12-3 or TRBV12-4 and J is TRBJ1-3, with TRBD1 identical over 8 bases. The CDR3 spans 13 residues. DNA for the CDR3: TGTGCGGGACAGGAGAGCTCTGGAAACACCATATATTTT. Encoded protein: CAGQESSGNTIYF.

This chain uses TRBV6-5 with TRBJ1-3; TRBD1 matches 9 bases. The CDR3 length is 15 residues. Germline CDR1 is MNHEY and CDR2 is SVGAGI. Losses at the gene ends were 6 bases for V and 0 bases for J; bases not matched to a gene: 3. CDR3 region: CASRGQGHSGNTIYF. The CDR3 DNA is TGTGCCAGCAGGGGACAGGGTCACTCTGGAAACACCATATATTTT.

The CDR3 region is CASSPLGSKGANEQYF. CDR3 bases: TGTGCCAGCTCACCCCTGGGCAGTAAAGGGGCCAACGAGCAGTACTTC. The chain links TRBV18 to TRBJ2-7; D might be TRBD1 (5 bases). The CDR3 is 16 amino acids. Germline loops: CDR1 KGHSH, CDR2 LQKENI. V lost 3 bases and J lost 5, with 20 bases in between.

The genes are TRBV10-1 and TRBJ2-3; TRBD1 might be the D (6 bases). The germline V gene has CDR1 WNHNN and CDR2 SYGVQD (reference sequence). The CDR3 sequence is 16 residues long. Deletions cut 7 bases from V and 4 bases from J, with 21 bases between. CDR3: CASIVVGKGVADTQYF. The CDR3 DNA reads TGCGCCAGCATAGTAGTAGGGAAGGGGGTGGCAGATACGCAGTATTTT.

This CDR3 is CASRGQGRDEQYF. The CDR3 nucleotides read TGTGCCAGCAGGGGACAGGGGAGGGACGAGCAGTACTTC. The chain recombines TRBV6-5 with TRBJ2-7; TRBD1 agrees at 10 bases. V lost 6 bases and J lost 5; bases outside the gene matches: 4. Per germline, CDR1 MNHEY and CDR2 SVGAGI. The CDR3 is 13 residues long.

The J gene is TRBJ2-2, the V gene TRBV5-1, with a weak D call TRBD1 (5 bases). The CDR3 runs 15 residues. CDR1 and CDR2 from the germline V gene are SGHRS and YFSETQ. Trimming pared 4 bases from V and 5 bases from J, leaving 15 bases between. Here the CDR3 DNA reads TGCGCCAGCAGCCCCCAGGACACTTGGACCGGGGAGCTGTTTTTT. Translation gives CASSPQDTWTGELFF.

The chain uses TRBV6-1 and TRBJ1-1; D gene ambiguous. The germline V gene has CDR1 MNHNS and CDR2 SASEGT. The CDR3 contains 13 residues. Trimming left V 3 bases short and J 5 bases short, with 10 bases between. The CDR3 here is CASSDIGLTEAFF. CDR3 coding DNA: TGTGCCAGCAGTGATATCGGGTTAACTGAAGCTTTCTTT.

CDR3 protein: CASSPWTGFTNYGYTF. The CDR3 region has the DNA TGTGCCAGCAGCCCTTGGACAGGTTTCACTAACTATGGCTACACCTTC. The V call is TRBV9, the J call TRBJ1-2; 7 bases line up with TRBD1. The CDR3 runs to 16 residues. Germline CDR1 is SGDLS and CDR2 is YYNGEE. The V and J ends lost 4 bases and 0 bases, in that order; junction bases with no gene match: 9.

The gene calls are TRBV11-3 and TRBJ2-2, with 9 nucleotides matching TRBD1. Germline V gene lookup returns CDR1 SGHNT and CDR2 YENEEA. The CDR3 is 15 amino acids. Unmatched junction bases numbered 3, after V lost 1 base and J lost 6 bases. CDR3 DNA: TGTGCCAGCAGCTTAGGGACAGGGGATTCCGGGGAGCTGTTTTTT. It is translated as CASSLGTGDSGELFF.

The chain employs TRBV5-6 and TRBJ1-2; D is undetermined. The V gene lost 6 bases and the J gene lost 4 bases, with 13 bases spanning the gap. Per the germline V gene, CDR1 is SGHDT and CDR2 is YYEEEE. The CDR3 runs 13 residues. CDR3 in DNA: TGTGCCAGCAACAAAAACCTGGCCTATGGCTACACCTTC. This encodes CASNKNLAYGYTF.

This chain uses TRBV7-2 with TRBJ1-3, with D tentatively TRBD1 (6 bases). V lost 5 bases and J lost 0, with 14 bases in between. Germline CDR1 is SGHTA and CDR2 is FQGNSA. There are 16 residues in the CDR3. CDR3 loop: CASSPRTESSGNTIYF. CDR3 DNA sequence: TGTGCCAGCAGCCCCCGGACAGAATCCTCTGGAAACACCATATATTTT.

The count of this clone is one. The J gene is TRBJ1-2, the V gene TRBV4-2, with 9 bases matching TRBD1. The germline gives CDR1 LGHNA, CDR2 YNFKEQ. This CDR3 comprises 18 residues. V shed 0 bases, J shed 7 bases, and the junction held 15 bases outside the gene matches. The CDR3 sequence: CASSQEGYIGTGSAGYTF. The CDR3, as DNA: TGTGCCAGCAGCCAAGAAGGGTACATTGGGACAGGGTCGGCTGGCTACACCTTC.

CDR3 sequence reads: CASSVDGGGGYTF. The CDR3 bases are TGTGCCAGCAGCGTAGATGGCGGAGGCGGCTACACCTTC. The genes are TRBV9 and TRBJ1-2; no clear D. V lost 0 bases, J lost 8 bases, and 11 bases lay in between. This CDR3 is built from 13 residues. Looked up from germline, CDR1 is SGDLS and CDR2 is YYNGEE.

The chain links TRBV5-4 to TRBJ2-1; 13 bases match TRBD2. V lost 4 bases, J lost 3 bases, and 4 bases stayed unmatched. This CDR3 is 16 amino acids long. Germline CDR1 is SGHNT and CDR2 is YYREEE (reference sequence). CDR3 residues: CASSARLAGGYNEQFF. In nucleotides, the CDR3 is TGTGCCAGCAGCGCACGACTAGCGGGGGGCTACAATGAGCAGTTCTTC. Variable domain in full (rest from reference TRBV5-4 and TRBJ2-1): ETGVTQSPTHLIKTRGQQVTLRCSSQSGHNTVSWYQQALGQGPQFIFQYYREEENGRGNFPPRFSGLQFPNYSSELNVNALELDDSALYLCASSARLAGGYNEQFFGPGTRLTVL.